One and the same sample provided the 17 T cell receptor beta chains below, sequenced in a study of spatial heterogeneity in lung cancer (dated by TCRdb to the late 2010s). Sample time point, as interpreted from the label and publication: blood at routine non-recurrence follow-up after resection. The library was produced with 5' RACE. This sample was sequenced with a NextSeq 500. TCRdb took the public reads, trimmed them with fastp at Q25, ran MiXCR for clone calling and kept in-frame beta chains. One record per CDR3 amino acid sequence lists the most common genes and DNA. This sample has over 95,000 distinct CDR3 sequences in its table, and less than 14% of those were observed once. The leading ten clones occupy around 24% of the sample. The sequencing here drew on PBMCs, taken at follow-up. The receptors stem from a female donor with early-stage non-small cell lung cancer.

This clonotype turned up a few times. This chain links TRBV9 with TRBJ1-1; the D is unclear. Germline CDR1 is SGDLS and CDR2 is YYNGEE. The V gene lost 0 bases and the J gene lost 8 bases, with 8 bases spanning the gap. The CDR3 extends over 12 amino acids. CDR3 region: CASSVGASEAFF. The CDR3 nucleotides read TGTGCCAGCAGCGTAGGCGCGAGCGAAGCTTTCTTT.

CDR3 sequence reads: CAISESVGEQFF. The DNA for the CDR3 is TGTGCCATCAGTGAGTCGGTGGGCGAGCAGTTCTTC. The chain has TRBV10-3 and TRBJ2-1; D not certain. The V end was cut by 0 bases, the J end by 10 bases, with 7 bases between. Germline V CDR1 and CDR2: ENHRY, SYGVKD. This CDR3 is built from 12 residues.

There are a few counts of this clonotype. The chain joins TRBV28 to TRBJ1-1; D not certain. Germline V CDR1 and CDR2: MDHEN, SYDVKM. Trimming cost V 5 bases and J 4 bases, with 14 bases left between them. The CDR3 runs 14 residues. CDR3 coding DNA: TGTGCCAGCAGTACACCAGCCAGACCCACTGAAGCTTTCTTT. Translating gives CASSTPARPTEAFF.

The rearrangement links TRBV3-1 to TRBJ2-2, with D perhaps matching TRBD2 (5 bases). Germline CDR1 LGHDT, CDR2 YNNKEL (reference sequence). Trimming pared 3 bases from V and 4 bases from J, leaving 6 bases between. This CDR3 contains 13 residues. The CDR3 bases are TGTGCCAGCAGCCATCTAGCCACCGGGGAGCTGTTTTTT. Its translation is CASSHLATGELFF.

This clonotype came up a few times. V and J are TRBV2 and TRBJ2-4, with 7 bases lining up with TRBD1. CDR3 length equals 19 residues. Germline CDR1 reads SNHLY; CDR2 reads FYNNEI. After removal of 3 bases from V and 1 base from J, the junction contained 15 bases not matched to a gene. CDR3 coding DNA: TGTGCCAGCAGTGAGCGGACAGGTTATAGAAAGGGGGCCAAAAACATTCAGTACTTC. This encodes CASSERTGYRKGAKNIQYF.

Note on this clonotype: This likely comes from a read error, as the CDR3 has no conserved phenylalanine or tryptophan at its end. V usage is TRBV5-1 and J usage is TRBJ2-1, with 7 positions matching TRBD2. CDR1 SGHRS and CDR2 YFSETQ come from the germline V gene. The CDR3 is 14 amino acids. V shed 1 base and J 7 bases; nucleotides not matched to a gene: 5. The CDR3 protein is CASSLRTSRNEQFL. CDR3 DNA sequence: TGCGCCAGCAGCTTGCGGACTAGTCGGAATGAGCAGTTCCTC.

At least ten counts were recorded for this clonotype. The CDR3 region is CASTQSGTSGRYNEQFF. DNA of the CDR3: TGTGCCAGTACCCAATCCGGGACTAGCGGGAGATACAATGAGCAGTTCTTC. This rearrangement joins TRBV19 to TRBJ2-1, with 14 bases fitting TRBD2. The CDR3 covers 17 residues. Germline lookup yields CDR1 LNHDA and CDR2 SQIVND (reference sequence). With 7 bases clipped from V and 4 bases from J, the junction kept 9 bases outside the gene matches.

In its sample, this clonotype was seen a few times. The CDR3 DNA reads as TGTGCCAGCAGCATAACCCCTTCCCACGAGCAGTACGTC. As protein: CASSITPSHEQYV. The chain recombines TRBV7-9 with TRBJ2-7, with D hard to call. Trimming took 5 bases from V and 5 from J, leaving 13 bases between them. Germline values: CDR1 SEHNR, CDR2 FQNEAQ (reference sequence). The CDR3 consists of 13 residues.

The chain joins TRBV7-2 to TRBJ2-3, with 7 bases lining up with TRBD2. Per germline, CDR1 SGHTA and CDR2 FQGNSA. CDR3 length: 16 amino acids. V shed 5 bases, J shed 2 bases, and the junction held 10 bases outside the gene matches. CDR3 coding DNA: TGTGCCAGCAGCCCGCGGGCAGGGACTAACACAGATACGCAGTATTTT. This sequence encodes CASSPRAGTNTDTQYF.

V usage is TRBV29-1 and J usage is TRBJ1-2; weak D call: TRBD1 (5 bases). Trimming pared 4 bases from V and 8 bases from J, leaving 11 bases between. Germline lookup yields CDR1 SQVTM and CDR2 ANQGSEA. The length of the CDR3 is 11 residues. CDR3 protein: CSVVVGDGYTF. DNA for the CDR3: TGCAGCGTTGTCGTCGGGGACGGCTACACCTTC.

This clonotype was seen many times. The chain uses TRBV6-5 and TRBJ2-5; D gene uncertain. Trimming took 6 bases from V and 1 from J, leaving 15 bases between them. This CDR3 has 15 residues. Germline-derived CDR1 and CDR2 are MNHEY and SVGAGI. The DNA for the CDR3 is TGTGCCAGCAGCCAAACCACATGGGGCCAAGAGACCCAGTACTTC. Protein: CASSQTTWGQETQYF.

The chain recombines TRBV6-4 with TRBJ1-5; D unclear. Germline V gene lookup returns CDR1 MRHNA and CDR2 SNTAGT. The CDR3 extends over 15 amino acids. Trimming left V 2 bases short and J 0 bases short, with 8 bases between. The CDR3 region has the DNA TGTGCCAGCAGTGACCAGGCGAATAGCAATCAGCCCCAGCATTTT. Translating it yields CASSDQANSNQPQHF.

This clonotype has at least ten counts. The CDR3 protein is CASSLSGTGRDTQYF. As DNA, the CDR3 is TGTGCCAGCAGTCTCAGCGGGACTGGGCGAGATACGCAGTATTTT. The V gene is TRBV6-2 or TRBV6-3, the J gene TRBJ2-3, with 7 bases matching TRBD2. This CDR3 comprises 15 residues. CDR1 and CDR2 from the germline V gene are MNHEY and SVGEGT. V lost 5 bases to trimming and J lost 5 bases; unmatched junction nucleotides: 10.

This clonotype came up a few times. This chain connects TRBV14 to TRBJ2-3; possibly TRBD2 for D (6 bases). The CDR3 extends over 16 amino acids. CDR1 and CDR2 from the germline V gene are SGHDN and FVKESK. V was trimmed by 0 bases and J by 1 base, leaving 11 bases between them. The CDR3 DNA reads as TGTGCCAGCAGCCAAGAAAGGACTATCCGCACAGATACGCAGTATTTT. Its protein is CASSQERTIRTDTQYF.

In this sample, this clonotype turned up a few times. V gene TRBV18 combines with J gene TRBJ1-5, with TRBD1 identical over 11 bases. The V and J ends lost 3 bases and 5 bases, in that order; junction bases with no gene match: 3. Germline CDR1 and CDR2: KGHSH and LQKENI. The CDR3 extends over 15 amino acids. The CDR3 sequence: CASSPGQGVDQPQHF. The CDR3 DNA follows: TGTGCCAGCTCACCGGGACAGGGGGTTGATCAGCCCCAGCATTTT.

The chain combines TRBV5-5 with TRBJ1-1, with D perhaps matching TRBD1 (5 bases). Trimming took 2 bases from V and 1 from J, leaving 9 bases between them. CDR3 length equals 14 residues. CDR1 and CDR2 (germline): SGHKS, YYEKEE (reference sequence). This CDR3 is CASSFGAPNTEAFF. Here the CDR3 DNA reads TGTGCCAGCAGCTTTGGGGCCCCGAACACTGAAGCTTTCTTT.

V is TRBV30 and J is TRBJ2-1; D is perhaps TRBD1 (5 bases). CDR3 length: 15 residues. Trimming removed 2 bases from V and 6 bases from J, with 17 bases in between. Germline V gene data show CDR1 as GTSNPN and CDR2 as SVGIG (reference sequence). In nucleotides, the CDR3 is TGTGCCTGGAGTTCCTCAGGGAAAGTTACCAATGAGCAGTTCTTC. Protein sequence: CAWSSSGKVTNEQFF.